This TCR beta chain is drawn from a study of vaccination and CD4 T cells after COVID-19. Whole-study context: Samples were taken after vaccination, a median of roughly 70 days after dose two, with a range of 14 to 241.

Sequencing of cultured CD4+ T cell DNA used the Oncomine TCR Beta short-read assay. Using its own MiXCR run on the PCR reads, TCRdb lists one record per CDR3 protein. This sample yields around 8,100 distinct CDR3 sequences, of which around 79% are seen a single time; roughly a sixth belongs to the top ten. Treatment given: roughly 10-day PBMC culture with coronavirus spike peptide pools or control peptides (ViraFEST assay). On this clonotype itself: The antigen remains undetermined.

Germline V gene lookup returns CDR1 MNHNS and CDR2 SASEGT. There are 15 residues in the CDR3. Trimming took 6 bases from V and 5 from J; bases not matched to a gene: 10. The rearrangement joins TRBV6-1 to TRBJ2-5; 9 positions agree with TRBD2. This clonotype was obtained from a human donor who had recovered from COVID-19. Sequences were obtained from CD4+ T cells from blood, cultured in vitro. CDR3 region: CASRPVVAGVETQYF. CDR3 nucleotides: TGTGCCAGCAGGCCGGTGGTAGCGGGAGTTGAGACCCAGTACTTC.